This note documents a single TCR beta chain sequence. Its antigen is as yet unknown. The data were taken from a study of a mutant IDH1 vaccine in newly diagnosed glioma. Background on the study: Of treated patients, around 60% were men and about 38% women, averaging 40.4 years. Patients' prior therapy spanned radiotherapy, temozolomide, or both; most underwent both. General study points: Pseudoprogression seemingly bore no relation to changes in top peripheral T cell clonotypes.

CDR3 length: 15 residues. Trimming shortened V by 5 bases and J by 5 bases, and 15 bases separated the two germline ends. Germline V gene data show CDR1 as MNHNS and CDR2 as SASEGT. The table came from immunoSEQ multiplex PCR; TCRdb's copy has only in-frame clones and leaves some out. The data hold over 80,000 clones, with about 87% observed a single time. Described time point: baseline, week 1 (first vaccination visit). Treatment meaning: pre-vaccination baseline after standard-of-care therapy. Those who donated had recent WHO grade 3 or 4 IDH1-mutant, ATRX-lost astrocytomas. The origin of this receptor is a woman between 45 and 60 years old with glioma. Here the sequenced sample was PBMCs, taken from a glioma patient treated with radiotherapy, temozolomide or both. This chain uses TRBV6-1 with TRBJ1-4; weak D call: TRBD1 (5 bases). The CDR3 loop reads CASSRYRRLNEKLFF. The DNA for the CDR3 is TGTGCCAGCAGTCGATACAGGAGATTGAATGAAAAACTGTTTTTT.